One and the same sample provided the 27 T cell receptor beta chains below, sequenced in a study of shared clonotypes between healthy human individuals. Sequencing was performed with immunoSEQ multiplex PCR; in TCRdb, only in-frame clones are kept and a portion is missing. The repertoire holds approximately 1.5 million clones, with approximately 98.5% as singletons. The specimen was naive CD4+ T cells sorted from blood. Subset: CD45RA+ positively selected. Receptors originate from a man younger than 45 in good health.

Concerning this clone: Compared with germline, one end of the junction differs, possibly owing to a read error. The chain couples TRBV7-8 to TRBJ2-5, with D unresolved. There are 15 residues in the CDR3. Germline V lookup: CDR1 SGHVS, CDR2 FQNEAQ. The CDR3 sequence is CASSIAPDRVETQYF. The CDR3, as DNA: TGTGCCAGCAGCATAGCCCCGGACCGTGTCGAGACCCAGTACTTC. The whole variable domain, remainder taken from reference TRBV7-8 and TRBJ2-5, is GAGVSQSPRYKVAKRGQDVALRCDPISGHVSLFWYQQALGQGPEFLTYFQNEAQLDKSGLPSDRFFAERPEGSVSTLKIQRTQQEDSAVYLCASSIAPDRVETQYFGPGTRLLVL.

The genes are TRBV27 and TRBJ1-1; tentatively, D is TRBD1 (5 bases). V was pared by 9 bases and J by 1 base, with 12 bases between. The CDR3 is 13 amino acids. In germline, CDR1 is MNHEY, CDR2 SMNVEV (reference sequence). The CDR3 reads CARPGAGNTEAFF. The CDR3 DNA reads TGTGCCAGACCTGGGGCAGGGAACACTGAAGCTTTCTTT.

The V gene is TRBV11-2, the J gene TRBJ2-2, with 15 bases identical to TRBD2. This CDR3 comprises 16 residues. Trimming at V came to 5 bases and at J to 7 bases, leaving 5 bases not matched to a gene. Looked up from germline, CDR1 is SGHAT and CDR2 is FQNNGV. CDR3 nucleotide sequence: TGTGCCAGCAGCCGGACTAGCGGGAGGGTCGTCGGGGAGCTGTTTTTT. It is translated as CASSRTSGRVVGELFF.

In the case of this clone: Other DNA sequences from this sample encode an identical CDR3 as well. This sequence joins TRBV7-9 and TRBJ2-3, with D possibly TRBD2 on 6 matching bases. The V gene's germline CDR1 is SEHNR and CDR2 FQNEAQ (reference sequence). The CDR3 has 14 amino acids. V lost 5 bases and J lost 2, with 11 bases in between. The CDR3 here is CASSLREITDTQYF. CDR3 DNA: TGTGCCAGCAGCCTCCGGGAGATCACAGATACGCAGTATTTT.

In its sample, this clone was seen once. V and J are TRBV2 and TRBJ2-5; 11 bases line up with TRBD2. With 7 bases clipped from V and 4 bases from J, the junction kept 11 bases outside the gene matches. Germline CDR1 is SNHLY and CDR2 is FYNNEI. This CDR3 comprises 16 residues. Here the CDR3 reads CASNHPGLAGGETQYF. Written as DNA, the CDR3 is TGTGCCAGCAACCATCCTGGGCTAGCGGGAGGAGAGACCCAGTACTTC.

This chain connects TRBV28 to TRBJ1-5, with a weak D call TRBD1 (6 bases). The CDR3 runs 15 residues. Germline CDR1 MDHEN, CDR2 SYDVKM. V lost 7 bases to trimming and J lost 3 bases, with 16 bases between them. CDR3: CASTLQGFANQPQHF. In DNA form, the CDR3 reads TGTGCCAGCACCCTTCAGGGGTTTGCCAATCAGCCCCAGCATTTT.

This chain joins TRBV5-8 and TRBJ2-2; TRBD1 is a possible D gene (6 bases). CDR1 SGHTS and CDR2 YDEGEE come from the germline V gene. V lost 2 bases, J lost 8 bases, and 7 bases lay in between. This CDR3 is 12 amino acids long. The chain's CDR3 is CASSFRGGELFF. The CDR3, as DNA: TGTGCCAGCAGCTTCAGGGGAGGGGAGCTGTTTTTT.

This sequence joins TRBV2 and TRBJ1-2, with D hard to call. V gave up 6 bases and J gave up 7 bases, with 12 bases separating them. Germline-derived CDR1 and CDR2 are SNHLY and FYNNEI. The CDR3 has 12 amino acids. CDR3 DNA: TGTGCCAGCAGCGGCGAATGGATTGGCTACACCTTC. Residues: CASSGEWIGYTF.

This rearrangement joins TRBV5-4 to TRBJ2-7; D possibly matches TRBD1 or TRBD2 (6 bases each). The V gene's germline CDR1 is SGHNT and CDR2 YYREEE (reference sequence). The length of the CDR3 is 14 residues. V was shortened by 0 bases and J by 7 bases, with 14 bases between the two germline ends. CDR3 amino acids: CASSLVPGAGEQYF. DNA of the CDR3: TGTGCCAGCAGCTTGGTTCCGGGGGCAGGGGAGCAGTACTTC. Full variable domain (remainder filled in from reference TRBV5-4 and TRBJ2-7): ETGVTQSPTHLIKTRGQQVTLRCSSQSGHNTVSWYQQALGQGPQFIFQYYREEENGRGNFPPRFSGLQFPNYSSELNVNALELDDSALYLCASSLVPGAGEQYFGPGTRLTVT.

The genes are TRBV7-3 and TRBJ2-3, with TRBD2 matching 12 bases. The V gene's germline CDR1 is SGHTA and CDR2 FQGTGA. The CDR3 extends over 16 amino acids. Losses at the gene ends were 5 bases for V and 5 bases for J; bases not matched to a gene: 8. Here the CDR3 reads CASSLRLAGVKDTQYF. The CDR3 nucleotides read TGTGCCAGCAGCCTCCGACTAGCGGGAGTCAAAGATACGCAGTATTTT. Together with reference TRBV7-3 and TRBJ2-3, the CDR3 gives the full variable domain: GAGVSQTPSNKVTEKGKYVELRCDPISGHTALYWYRQSLGQGPEFLIYFQGTGAADDSGLPNDRFFAVRPEGSVSTLKIQRTERGDSAVYLCASSLRLAGVKDTQYFGPGTRLTVL.

The chain employs TRBV28 and TRBJ2-7; D may correspond to TRBD1 or TRBD2 (5 bases each). With 6 bases removed from V and 1 base from J, the gap between germline ends came to 13 bases. Germline lookup yields CDR1 MDHEN and CDR2 SYDVKM. The CDR3 loop spans 14 amino acids. The CDR3 loop is CASSPGTQSYEQYF. Written as DNA, the CDR3 is TGTGCCAGCAGCCCCGGGACCCAGTCCTACGAGCAGTACTTC.

This rearrangement joins TRBV14 to TRBJ1-4; D unclear. The CDR3 consists of 13 residues. Germline V gene lookup returns CDR1 SGHDN and CDR2 FVKESK. Trimming stripped 0 bases from V and 4 bases from J, with 3 bases between. The CDR3 nucleotides are TGTGCCAGCAGCCAAGAGATTAATGAAAAACTGTTTTTT. It translates to CASSQEINEKLFF.

The chain uses TRBV5-1 and TRBJ2-1, with a possible D match to TRBD2 (5 bases). CDR3 length equals 13 residues. Trimming shortened V by 1 base and J by 5 bases, and 7 bases separated the two germline ends. Germline CDR1 and CDR2: SGHRS and YFSETQ. The CDR3 here is CASSLSTNNEQFF. CDR3 DNA: TGCGCCAGCAGCTTGTCGACTAACAATGAGCAGTTCTTC.

V usage is TRBV6-6 and J usage is TRBJ1-2; 7 bases are a match to TRBD1. Germline-derived CDR1 and CDR2 are MNHNY and SVGAGI (reference sequence). After removal of 2 bases from V and 7 bases from J, the junction contained 7 bases not matched to a gene. This CDR3 has 14 amino acids. The CDR3 coding sequence is TGTGCCAGCAGTTACCCGGACAGGTTGGCTGGCTACACCTTC. It is translated as CASSYPDRLAGYTF.

The chain joins TRBV18 to TRBJ2-5; D gene unclear. CDR1 is KGHSH, CDR2 LQKENI, per germline. The CDR3 runs to 15 residues. The germline V and J ends were trimmed by 3 bases and 3 bases, with 14 bases remaining between them. The CDR3 DNA sequence: TGTGCCAGCTCACCCCTAACCGGGCCCAAAGAGACCCAGTACTTC. Translating gives CASSPLTGPKETQYF.

About this clone: Other DNA sequences of this sample code for an identical CDR3. The V and J genes are TRBV28 and TRBJ1-1; weak D call: TRBD1 (5 bases). This CDR3 has 13 amino acids. Germline loops: CDR1 MDHEN, CDR2 SYDVKM. V gave up 2 bases and J gave up 6 bases, with 10 bases separating them. For the CDR3, the DNA is TGTGCCAGCAGTTTAGCGGGGGGACCTGAAGCTTTCTTT. It is translated as CASSLAGGPEAFF.

V gene TRBV18 combines with J gene TRBJ1-2; D remains unclear. Trimming stripped 3 bases from V and 4 bases from J, with 9 bases between. Germline V gives CDR1 KGHSH, CDR2 LQKENI. The CDR3 consists of 13 residues. CDR3: CASSPGKTYGYTF. In DNA form, the CDR3 reads TGTGCCAGCTCACCGGGAAAAACCTATGGCTACACCTTC.

This clone was recorded once. This chain links TRBV30 with TRBJ2-7, with D tentatively TRBD2 (6 bases). The ends were cut back, 3 bases at V and 6 bases at J, with 15 bases in the middle. CDR1 is GTSNPN, CDR2 SVGIG, per germline (reference sequence). The CDR3 loop spans 13 amino acids. The CDR3: CAWRWGTGGEQYF. The CDR3 DNA sequence: TGTGCCTGGAGGTGGGGGACTGGCGGCGAGCAGTACTTC.

V usage is TRBV6-1 and J usage is TRBJ2-7, with TRBD1 matching 9 bases. CDR1 and CDR2 (germline): MNHNS, SASEGT. CDR3 length equals 14 residues. Unmatched junction bases numbered 5, after V lost 2 bases and J lost 6 bases. The CDR3 nucleotides are TGTGCCAGCAGTGAAAGGGGACAGGGTTTCGAGCAGTACTTC. Residues: CASSERGQGFEQYF.

The rearrangement uses TRBV7-2 and TRBJ2-7; 8 bases map to TRBD1. Germline V gene sequence: CDR1 SGHTA, CDR2 FQGNSA. With V trimmed by 4 bases and J by 2 bases, 7 bases remained unmatched. This CDR3 is 15 amino acids long. CDR3: CASSSQGGQAYEQYF. The DNA of the CDR3 is TGTGCCAGCAGCTCACAGGGGGGACAGGCCTACGAGCAGTACTTC.

The V gene is TRBV28, the J gene TRBJ2-1, with D hard to call. The CDR3 totals 14 residues. CDR1 and CDR2 (germline): MDHEN, SYDVKM. Between the trimmed V and J ends, which lost 7 bases and 6 bases, there was a span of 16 bases. The CDR3 reads CASMSEYPRNEQFF. In DNA form, the CDR3 reads TGTGCCAGCATGTCGGAATACCCTCGCAATGAGCAGTTCTTC.

This clone is a singleton in its sample. The chain joins TRBV5-1 to TRBJ2-5; D is possibly TRBD2 (6 bases). CDR3 size: 14 residues. The germline CDR1 and CDR2 sequences are SGHRS and YFSETQ. V dropped 2 bases and J dropped 1 base, with 9 bases sitting between them. The CDR3: CASSLTSLQETQYF. CDR3 bases: TGCGCCAGCAGCTTAACTAGCCTCCAAGAGACCCAGTACTTC.

J is TRBJ2-7 and V is TRBV18; weak D call: TRBD1 (5 bases). The germline V gene encodes CDR1 KGHSH and CDR2 LQKENI. The CDR3 length is 13 residues. V was cut by 4 bases and J by 3 bases, with 10 bases left in between. The DNA for the CDR3 is TGTGCCAGCTCACGGACACCAGGCTACGAGCAGTACTTC. Protein: CASSRTPGYEQYF.

This clone was counted once. The rearrangement uses TRBV12-2 and TRBJ2-1; the D call of TRBD2 is as the table states it, not checked on the DNA. TRBV12-2 is a pseudogene locus. The CDR3 extends over 17 amino acids. The CDR3 is CASRLSLSGTYSNEQFF. The CDR3, as DNA: TGTGCAAGTCGCTTAAGTCTGAGCGGCACTTATTCCAATGAGCAGTTCTTC.

The chain has TRBV10-1 and TRBJ2-2; a weak D match, TRBD1 (5 bases). The V end was cut by 6 bases, the J end by 4 bases, with 21 bases between. From germline, CDR1 is WNHNN and CDR2 SYGVQD (reference sequence). This CDR3 contains 17 residues. The CDR3 coding sequence is TGCGCCAGCAGCGTCCCTCTGGGGCTGGCCTTCACCGGGGAGCTGTTTTTT. This translates into CASSVPLGLAFTGELFF.

The chain links TRBV27 to TRBJ1-1, with unresolved D. V was clipped by 2 bases and J by 0 bases, with 7 bases between them. This CDR3 has 14 residues. The germline V gene has CDR1 MNHEY and CDR2 SMNVEV (reference sequence). The CDR3 reads CASSLVGMNTEAFF. The CDR3 DNA is TGTGCCAGCAGTTTAGTGGGGATGAACACTGAAGCTTTCTTT.

The V gene is TRBV28, the J gene TRBJ1-2, with 8 bases lining up with TRBD1. Germline assignment: CDR1 MDHEN and CDR2 SYDVKM. The CDR3 covers 17 residues. J was trimmed by 0 bases and V by 4 bases; bases with no gene match: 10. The CDR3 region has the DNA TGTGCCAGCAGTTCCAACACGGACAGGGTTACTAACTATGGCTACACCTTC. Translated: CASSSNTDRVTNYGYTF.